This T cell receptor (beta chain) is drawn from a study of Ad26.COV2.S vaccination and SARS-CoV-2 variants (dated by TCRdb to 2020 to 2023). Concerning the study at large: Donors in the vaccine arm were drawn from COV1001, a multicentre, randomized, double-blind, placebo-controlled phase I-IIa trial testing Ad26.COV2.S in healthy adults. Ad26.COV2.S was given intramuscularly at 5x10^10 or 1x10^11 viral particles, as a single shot or as two shots 56 days apart. The specificity and breadth of SARS-CoV-2-reactive T cell receptors after Ad26.COV2.S vaccination were assessed by TCRbeta repertoire sequencing. The TCR-sequenced set comprised around 30 samples: around 20 Ad26.COV2.S vaccine recipients, 5 placebo recipients and 8 SARS-CoV-2 convalescent individuals. Trial participants were randomized into five groups of five: low-dose or high-dose Ad26.COV2.S given once or twice, or placebo on both occasions. Investigators remained blinded to trial group allocation during experiments and outcome assessment.

This sample's treatment or condition label indicates: some 19 received Ad26.COV2.S at low or high dose, single or two shots; about 5 received placebo; per-sample allocation not given. For vaccine and placebo recipients, repertoires were sequenced using samples collected on day 63 after the first injection. In Cohort 1b, 25 or so adults aged 18-55 years were enrolled at a single site in Boston, USA, between 29 July and 7 August 2020. Ad26.COV2.S was a replication-incompetent adenovirus type 26 vector expressing a prefusion-stabilized SARS-CoV-2 spike protein from the original Wuhan strain. CDR1 SNHLY and CDR2 FYNNEI are derived from the germline V gene. Trimming takes 2 bases from V and 5 bases from J, and the germline ends sit 16 bases apart. From the cysteine through the phenylalanine, the CDR3 covers 16 amino acids. The DNA shown is the 48-base CDR3, in frame from base 1. TCRbeta CDR3 regions were sequenced with the immunoSEQ Assay. After extraction, genomic DNA underwent amplification by bias-controlled multiplex PCR, followed by high-throughput sequencing. The original methods were these. To quantify the absolute abundance of every unique TCRbeta CDR3 region, sequences were collapsed and filtered. T cell fraction was estimated by normalizing TCRbeta template counts to usable DNA, with usable DNA measured through amplification of reference genes found in all nucleated cells. Repertoire TCRs were annotated as SARS-CoV-2-specific when V gene, CDR3 amino acid sequence and J gene were exactly matched to a known reactive TCR set. MIRA supplied the reference SARS-CoV-2 TCR set, which was filtered for enrichment in COVID-19-positive ImmuneCODE repertoires so that public or cross-reactive TCRs were removed. Using the MIRA antigens, annotated TCRs were further analysed by specific ORF or by position within an ORF. Breadth was defined as the number of annotated unique rearrangements divided by the total number of unique productive rearrangements, and depth was defined as the summed frequency of the annotated unique rearrangements. Two-sided Wilcoxon rank-sum tests were applied when comparing TCR breadth between groups. TCRdb provides this immuneACCESS table in a form limited to in-frame rearrangements. Some clones are lacking; in checked studies, under half of them reflect an unresolved V gene, and why the rest are absent is not known. Clone size and V and J calls were adopted from that table, with D and trimming inferred from the DNA. Counted in this sample were 430,000 or so clones; more than 80% of them appeared once. The top ten hold 10% to 15% of the sample.

Findings and caveats that apply to the study as a whole: It was noted by the authors that total T cell responses may have been underestimated by the TCR breadth and depth analyses. Vaccine and placebo recipients had comparable non-spike TCR breadth, which fits with the vaccine containing only spike. After vaccination, substantial breadth of spike-specific CD8+ and CD4+ T cell responses was reported. Comparing responses between vaccine doses or regimens was not something the study was powered to do. Compared with placebo recipients, Ad26.COV2.S recipients showed higher spike-specific TCR breadth (P = 0.0014).

Only one count was recorded for this clone. Its antigen target is currently unknown. Per-base quality was not reported, and no clone a single base away is much larger than it. The sequence joins TRBV2 to TRBJ2-1; too little of a D gene remains to name it. This TCR was sampled from a person between 18 and 65 years old who received the Ad26.COV2.S COVID-19 vaccine or a placebo. Sequencing was performed on peripheral blood, taken in a trial of Ad26.COV2.S vaccine versus placebo. The CDR3 reads CASSESRLWENNEQFF. The bases are TGTGCCAGCAGTGAATCTCGGCTCTGGGAAAACAATGAGCAGTTCTTC.